The clone carrying this T cell receptor (beta chain) has only a few counts. TCRdb passed the 5' RACE reads through MiXCR, listing each CDR3 protein once. The data hold 80,000 to 100,000 distinct CDR3 sequences, with 13% to 15% observed a single time. The entry originates in a study of early T cells in non-severe SARS-CoV-2 infection. From germline, CDR1 is SGHRS and CDR2 YFSETQ. Trimming removed 2 bases from V and 7 bases from J; junction bases left unmatched: 8. The CDR3 totals 16 residues. V is TRBV5-1 and J is TRBJ1-6, with TRBD1 matching over 8 bases. Sequencing input: whole blood. This receptor was taken from an adult who was a healthcare worker with PCR-confirmed SARS-CoV-2 infection or an uninfected control (not recorded which). As DNA, the CDR3 is TGCGCCAGCAGCTTCCAGGACAGGGCATTAAATTCACCCCTCCACTTT. It yields the protein CASSFQDRALNSPLHF.